Below are 23 T cell receptor beta chains sequenced from a single sample in a study of technical replicates of blood from four donors. Libraries were prepared by immunoSEQ multiplex PCR; TCRdb keeps only in-frame clonotypes and omits some of them. The sample contains approximately 65,000 clones, about 90% of which appear only once. The sample was PBMCs. The receptor source for this set is a human donor in good health. Some clones in this sample may be carry-over from other donors' samples.

This clone appeared once. The chain recombines TRBV5-1 with TRBJ2-3; maybe TRBD2 (6 bases). The CDR3 consists of 15 residues. V lost 0 bases, J lost 4 bases, and 12 bases lay in between. The germline CDR1 and CDR2 sequences are SGHRS and YFSETQ. CDR3 coding DNA: TGCGCCAGCAGCTTGGACGGGAGTCAAGCAGATACGCAGTATTTT. Translated: CASSLDGSQADTQYF.

The chain employs TRBV7-2 and TRBJ2-7; a possible D gene is TRBD1 (6 bases). CDR3 length equals 13 residues. Germline CDR1 reads SGHTA; CDR2 reads FQGNSA. Trimming stripped 3 bases from V and 7 bases from J, with 13 bases between. CDR3 in amino acids: CASSFFAGVEQYF. The CDR3 region has the DNA TGTGCCAGCAGCTTCTTTGCAGGGGTGGAGCAGTACTTC.

In DNA, the CDR3 is TGTGCCAGCAGCAAGACAGGGGGCGCCGGGGAGCTGTTTTTT. This sequence encodes CASSKTGGAGELFF. V gene TRBV7-9 combines with J gene TRBJ2-2; 10 nucleotides match TRBD1. The CDR3 consists of 14 residues. The germline gives CDR1 SEHNR, CDR2 FQNEAQ (reference sequence). V lost 5 bases and J lost 6; bases outside the gene matches: 3.

The J gene is TRBJ1-6, the V gene TRBV6-5; TRBD1 matches at 7 bases. CDR1 and CDR2 (germline): MNHEY, SVGAGI. J was trimmed by 14 bases and V by 5 bases; bases with no gene match: 12. The CDR3 contains 14 residues. CDR3 residues: CASSPGQNYITLHF. The DNA for the CDR3 is TGTGCCAGCAGTCCGGGACAGAATTACATCACCCTCCACTTT.

This clone has just a few counts. CDR3 DNA sequence: TGTGCCAGCAGTTTGGTAGCGGGAGTGAATGAGCAGTTCTTC. The encoded protein is CASSLVAGVNEQFF. This chain uses TRBV27 with TRBJ2-1, with 9 bases matching TRBD2. V shed 3 bases and J 7 bases; nucleotides not matched to a gene: 4. CDR1 MNHEY and CDR2 SMNVEV come from the germline V gene (reference sequence). The CDR3 loop spans 14 amino acids.

V is TRBV19 and J is TRBJ2-7, with TRBD1 as a possible D gene (5 bases). The germline V gene has CDR1 LNHDA and CDR2 SQIVND (reference sequence). The CDR3 covers 14 residues. Trimming shortened V by 3 bases and J by 2 bases, and 11 bases separated the two germline ends. The CDR3 spells CASSMVGATYEQYF. The CDR3 DNA is TGTGCCAGTAGTATGGTAGGGGCTACCTACGAGCAGTACTTC.

V gene TRBV27 combines with J gene TRBJ1-5; 12 nucleotides line up with TRBD1. V shed 4 bases and J 7 bases; nucleotides not matched to a gene: 5. Germline assignment: CDR1 MNHEY and CDR2 SMNVEV (reference sequence). There are 15 residues in the CDR3. CDR3 sequence (DNA): TGTGCCAGCAGTTCCGGGACAGGGGGCCTCCAGCCCCAGCATTTT. Its translation is CASSSGTGGLQPQHF.

V usage is TRBV7-2 and J usage is TRBJ2-5; D is possibly TRBD1 (6 bases). V shed 5 bases and J shed 4 bases, with 14 bases lying between them. The CDR3 has 14 residues. Germline V CDR1 and CDR2: SGHTA, FQGNSA. CDR3 residues: CASSPDRLGETQYF. In DNA, the CDR3 is TGTGCCAGCAGCCCCGACAGGTTGGGAGAGACCCAGTACTTC.

This sequence joins TRBV5-1 and TRBJ2-1; 9 bases agree with TRBD2. Germline CDR1 reads SGHRS; CDR2 reads YFSETQ. This CDR3 comprises 14 residues. V dropped 3 bases and J dropped 3; count of bases not matched to a gene: 1. Here the CDR3 DNA reads TGCGCCAGCAGCTATAGCGGGAGCTACAATGAGCAGTTCTTC. Its translation is CASSYSGSYNEQFF.

This chain uses TRBV4-3 with TRBJ1-3; D is uncertain. This CDR3 spans 13 amino acids. V was shortened by 0 bases and J by 7 bases, with 7 bases between the two germline ends. In germline, CDR1 is LGHNA, CDR2 YSLEER. CDR3 in DNA: TGCGCCAGCAGCCAAGAGTCTTCGAACACCATATATTTT. Protein product: CASSQESSNTIYF.

V usage is TRBV14 and J usage is TRBJ1-3; unclear D gene. Trimming shortened V by 0 bases and J by 4 bases, and 10 bases separated the two germline ends. Germline CDR1 is SGHDN and CDR2 is FVKESK. The length of the CDR3 is 15 residues. CDR3 protein: CASSQDGRAGNTIYF. The DNA for the CDR3 is TGTGCCAGCAGCCAAGACGGGAGGGCAGGAAACACCATATATTTT.

This chain connects TRBV7-9 to TRBJ2-5, with TRBD2 identical over 13 bases. The CDR3 runs to 18 residues. J lost 2 bases, V lost 1 base, and 7 bases had no gene match. The germline CDR1 and CDR2 sequences are SEHNR and FQNEAQ (reference sequence). The CDR3 sequence is CASSLGTSGSLIQETQYF. The DNA for the CDR3 is TGTGCCAGCAGCTTAGGGACTAGCGGGAGCCTAATTCAAGAGACCCAGTACTTC.

The rearrangement uses TRBV19 and TRBJ1-5; D remains ambiguous. The CDR3 has 13 residues. Germline V gene sequence: CDR1 LNHDA, CDR2 SQIVND (reference sequence). The ends were cut back, 5 bases at V and 3 bases at J, with 8 bases in the middle. The CDR3 is CASSQSVNQPQHF. The CDR3 DNA follows: TGTGCCAGTAGTCAGTCAGTCAATCAGCCCCAGCATTTT.

The chain is built from TRBV5-1 and TRBJ1-1, with 7 positions matching TRBD1. CDR3 size: 13 residues. Trimming took 7 bases from V and 2 from J; bases not matched to a gene: 5. CDR1 SGHRS and CDR2 YFSETQ come from the germline V gene. The CDR3 bases are TGCGCCAGCGGGGACAGTATTAACACTGAAGCTTTCTTT. This gives the protein CASGDSINTEAFF. Full variable domain (missing parts from reference TRBV5-1 and TRBJ1-1): KAGVTQTPRYLIKTRGQQVTLSCSPISGHRSVSWYQQTPGQGLQFLFEYFSETQRNKGNFPGRFSGRQFSNSRSEMNVSTLELGDSALYLCASGDSINTEAFFGQGTRLTVV.

The rearrangement joins TRBV7-9 to TRBJ2-7, with TRBD1 as a possible D gene (6 bases). The germline CDR1 and CDR2 sequences are SEHNR and FQNEAQ (reference sequence). This CDR3 is 13 amino acids long. Between the trimmed V and J ends, which lost 7 bases and 2 bases, there was a span of 12 bases. CDR3 nucleotides: TGTGCCAGCATGTCAGACAGGCCCTACGAGCAGTACTTC. It is translated as CASMSDRPYEQYF.

The V gene is TRBV19, the J gene TRBJ2-6; no definite D call. The CDR3 spans 15 residues. The ends were cut back, 7 bases at V and 10 bases at J, with 20 bases in the middle. Germline CDR1 reads LNHDA; CDR2 reads SQIVND (reference sequence). Here the CDR3 reads CASTSGSSLTNVLTF. CDR3 DNA: TGTGCCAGTACCTCCGGGTCCTCTCTAACTAACGTCCTGACTTTC.

This chain connects TRBV4-1 to TRBJ2-3, with 10 bases identical to TRBD1. V lost 0 bases and J lost 2; bases outside the gene matches: 2. The CDR3 has 16 amino acids. Germline assignment: CDR1 MGHRA and CDR2 YSYEKL. CDR3 in DNA: TGCGCCAGCAGCCAAGACGGGACAGGGGTCACAGATACGCAGTATTTT. This encodes CASSQDGTGVTDTQYF.

V usage is TRBV5-1 and J usage is TRBJ2-1; 9 positions match TRBD2. This CDR3 contains 16 residues. Looked up from germline, CDR1 is SGHRS and CDR2 is YFSETQ. V lost 2 bases and J lost 5; bases outside the gene matches: 8. The CDR3 DNA follows: TGCGCCAGCAGCTTTTTTAGCGGGGGAGGTCACAATGAGCAGTTCTTC. It encodes CASSFFSGGGHNEQFF.

This clone is a singleton in its sample. V is TRBV6-5 and J is TRBJ1-1, with 9 bases identical to TRBD1. The junction had 1 base not matched to a gene; V was cut back by 8 bases and J by 0 bases. Germline lookup yields CDR1 MNHEY and CDR2 SVGAGI. This CDR3 comprises 13 residues. Here the CDR3 reads CASGQGLNTEAFF. The CDR3 DNA sequence: TGTGCCAGCGGACAGGGGTTGAACACTGAAGCTTTCTTT.

The chain joins TRBV4-3 to TRBJ1-2, with 8 bases aligning to TRBD1. Trimming cost V 0 bases and J 1 base; bases outside gene matches: 13. The germline V gene has CDR1 LGHNA and CDR2 YSLEER. The CDR3 runs to 19 residues. CDR3 loop: CASSQDLSLGTGGNYGYTF. The CDR3, as DNA: TGCGCCAGCAGCCAAGATTTGTCCCTCGGAACAGGGGGTAACTATGGCTACACCTTC.

The J gene is TRBJ2-7, the V gene TRBV7-6; the D gene is possibly TRBD1 (7 bases). The length of the CDR3 is 14 residues. V was cut by 4 bases and J by 1 base, with 11 bases left in between. Germline V CDR1 and CDR2: SGHVS, FNYEAQ. The CDR3 sequence: CASSSAGQSYEQYF. The CDR3 DNA follows: TGTGCCAGCAGCTCCGCGGGACAGTCCTACGAGCAGTACTTC.

This chain connects TRBV4-1 to TRBJ1-5; D remains ambiguous. Trimming shortened V by 1 base and J by 6 bases, and 10 bases separated the two germline ends. Germline lookup yields CDR1 MGHRA and CDR2 YSYEKL. The CDR3 runs to 14 residues. CDR3 residues: CASSQVQISQPQHF. The CDR3 DNA reads as TGCGCCAGCAGCCAAGTACAGATCTCTCAGCCCCAGCATTTT.

The CDR3 protein is CASSLNSGGASGELFF. In DNA, the CDR3 is TGTGCCAGCAGCTTAAATAGCGGGGGGGCCTCCGGGGAGCTGTTTTTT. The V call is TRBV11-2, the J call TRBJ2-2, with 11 nucleotides matching TRBD2. This CDR3 contains 16 residues. Germline trimming cut 2 bases from V and 6 bases from J; bases unmatched to any gene: 5. Germline V lookup: CDR1 SGHAT, CDR2 FQNNGV.